This T cell receptor (beta chain) was documented in a study of blood T cell repertoires in COVID-19. In the study overall: Samples came from the United States, Italy and Spain, spanning acute and convalescent COVID-19. Sources were T cells, B-cell-depleted T cells, or PBMCs; the material itself was cDNA or gDNA.

In the original analysis: How many nucleated cells were present was estimated from reference gene primer amplification. The protocol was immunoSEQ multiplex PCR, while the TCRdb copy is restricted to in-frame clones and leaves out a portion. From that table come the V and J calls and clone size; the DNA was used to work out D and trimming. The sample holds over 200,000 clones, over 70% seen once. This CDR3 has 14 residues. The germline CDR1 and CDR2 sequences are MNHEY and SMNVEV (reference sequence). V shed 4 bases and J shed 6 bases, with 14 bases lying between them. The V and J genes are TRBV27 and TRBJ2-3; maybe TRBD1 (6 bases). The sequencing input was peripheral blood. The sequence was obtained from a woman in her 50s with acute or convalescent COVID-19. CDR3 sequence (DNA): TGTGCCAGCAGTTCCCACAGGGCCCCGGATACGCAGTATTTT. This encodes CASSSHRAPDTQYF.